This passage covers 5 T cell receptor beta chains from one sample sequenced in a study of T cells in Graves' hyperthyroidism and ophthalmopathy. The TCR beta CDR3 regions underwent amplification using RNA transcripts as the source. First-round RT-PCR of the TCR CDR3 relied on the HTBI primer set. MiXCR was run by TCRdb on the multiplex PCR reads, yielding one entry per CDR3 protein. The profile shows around 520,000 distinct CDR3 sequences, 14% of them singletons. The sample was blood. The source of these receptors is a woman aged 40 to 50 with Graves' hyperthyroidism.

This clonotype showed up many times. V and J are TRBV5-1 and TRBJ1-1, with D possibly TRBD1 on 5 matching bases. Trimming shortened V by 6 bases and J by 4 bases, and 16 bases separated the two germline ends. This CDR3 contains 14 residues. From germline, CDR1 is SGHRS and CDR2 YFSETQ. CDR3 in amino acids: CASTLGTGSTEAFF. The DNA for the CDR3 is TGCGCCAGCACTTTAGGGACGGGGAGCACTGAAGCTTTCTTT.

This clonotype was found many times. V is TRBV12-3 or TRBV12-4 and J is TRBJ2-2; no definite D call. This CDR3 spans 15 amino acids. V lost 2 bases, J lost 0 bases, and 7 bases lay in between. CDR3 bases: TGTGCCAGCAGTTTACGGGCAGCGAACACCGGGGAGCTGTTTTTT. Its translation: CASSLRAANTGELFF.

This clonotype was seen ten or more times. The genes are TRBV20-1 and TRBJ2-3; 7 bases line up with TRBD2. CDR3 length equals 17 residues. The germline V gene has CDR1 DFQATT and CDR2 SNEGSKA (reference sequence). With V trimmed by 3 bases and J by 3 bases, 15 bases remained unmatched. As DNA, the CDR3 is TGCAGTGCTAGTTTATCGGTGGGCGGGAGAGGGACAGATACGCAGTATTTT. Protein sequence: CSASLSVGGRGTDTQYF.

The CDR3, as DNA: TGTGCCAGCAGCCAGACTAGTAAGTGGTACGAGCAGTACTTC. This encodes CASSQTSKWYEQYF. V and J are TRBV4-2 and TRBJ2-7, with TRBD2 as a possible D gene (6 bases). V lost 3 bases, J lost 4 bases, and 13 bases lay in between. CDR3 length: 14 amino acids. Germline CDR1 and CDR2: LGHNA and YNFKEQ.

There are many counts of this clonotype. V and J are TRBV30 and TRBJ2-1, with TRBD1 identical over 7 bases. Germline CDR1 is GTSNPN and CDR2 is SVGIG (reference sequence). Germline trimming cut 3 bases from V and 5 bases from J; bases unmatched to any gene: 4. The CDR3 length is 13 residues. CDR3 coding DNA: TGTGCCTGGAGCCGGGACAGAAACAATGAGCAGTTCTTC. It encodes CAWSRDRNNEQFF.